The entry below gives a single TCR beta chain sequence along with its context. TCRdb keeps only in-frame clones here, not all; method: immunoSEQ multiplex PCR. The sample holds about 140,000 clones, approximately 85% seen once. The length of the CDR3 is 16 residues. CDR1 and CDR2 (germline): SGHRS, YFSETQ. V was trimmed by 9 bases and J by 4 bases, leaving 23 bases between them. These data originate in a study of blood T cell repertoires in COVID-19. Study context: Acute and convalescent COVID-19 specimens originated in the United States, Italy and Spain. Sample material is recorded as cDNA or gDNA derived from T cells, B-cell-depleted T cells, or PBMCs.

The sequence was collected from a woman at least 80 years old with acute or convalescent COVID-19. The V gene is TRBV5-1, the J gene TRBJ2-1; D perhaps matches TRBD1 (6 bases). Material for sequencing was peripheral blood. The CDR3 DNA follows: TGCGCCACCACCAGTCCCTCAAGGGGGAAATACAATGAGCAGTTCTTC. It translates to CATTSPSRGKYNEQFF.